This entry lists 18 T cell receptor beta chains sequenced from one sample in a study of T cell clonality in common variable immunodeficiency. Generated by immunoSEQ multiplex PCR, the TCRdb table keeps only in-frame clones and is missing some. Altogether 51,000 or so clones were found in the sample, and no singletons occur. The sample comprised peripheral blood mononuclear cells. Receptors were obtained from a person aged 18 to 75 in good health.

In this sample, this clone turned up many times. The sequenced fragment ends 3 residues before the CDR3 boundary, so the rest is inferred from the germline J gene. This chain joins TRBV28 and TRBJ1-5; TRBD1 matches at 7 bases. The CDR3 totals 13 residues. Germline loops: CDR1 MDHEN, CDR2 SYDVKM. The V segment lost 8 bases and the J segment 3 bases; nucleotides outside the gene matches: 4. The DNA read from the CDR3 is TGTGCCAGCGGCGGGACAGCCAATCAGCCC. Protein product: CASGGTANQP. The entire CDR3 reads CASGGTANQPQHF.

There are many counts of this clone. The part of the CDR3 DNA that was read is TGCGCCAGCAGCCCCGGAAGGGGGAGCAATCAGCCC. Translated: CASSPGRGSNQP. The whole CDR3 protein is CASSPGRGSNQPQHF. The chain is built from TRBV5-1 and TRBJ1-5, with a possible D match to TRBD1 (6 bases). The read ends 3 residues before the CDR3 terminus; that terminus is restored from the germline J gene. The V end was cut by 4 bases, the J end by 1 base, with 12 bases between. Germline V gives CDR1 SGHRS, CDR2 YFSETQ. This CDR3 is built from 15 residues.

This clone occurred many times. The read terminates 3 residues before the CDR3 end, so the remaining end is supplied by the germline J gene. Other DNA sequences in the sample encode the same CDR3. The J gene is TRBJ1-4, the V gene TRBV5-1; weak D call: TRBD1 (6 bases). This CDR3 is 17 amino acids long. Germline values: CDR1 SGHRS, CDR2 YFSETQ. V lost 0 bases and J lost 0, with 12 bases in between. CDR3 DNA (partial): TGCGCCAGCAGCTTGGCGCAGGGGTTAACAACTAATGAAAAA. Its protein is CASSLAQGLTTNEK. The complete CDR3 reads CASSLAQGLTTNEKLFF.

In this sample, this clone turned up a few times. The read ends 3 residues shy of where the CDR3 ends; the end is completed using the germline J gene. The V call is TRBV7-3, the J call TRBJ1-6; 7 positions match TRBD1. The CDR3 totals 14 residues. Germline values: CDR1 SGHTA, CDR2 FQGTGA. V dropped 4 bases and J dropped 5; count of bases not matched to a gene: 2. The CDR3 bases that were read are TGTGCCAGCAGCTCCGGGACAGATAATTCACCC. Protein product: CASSSGTDNSP. The entire CDR3 sequence reads CASSSGTDNSPLHF.

This clone was picked up many times. Read sequence stops 3 residues before the CDR3 end, and the germline J gene provides the missing end. J is TRBJ2-5 and V is TRBV5-1; 11 bases are shared with TRBD2. The CDR3 sequence is 15 residues long. Germline V gene sequence: CDR1 SGHRS, CDR2 YFSETQ. The V and J ends lost 3 bases and 4 bases, in that order; junction bases with no gene match: 5. The sequenced CDR3 bases are TGCGCCAGCAGCTATACTAGCGGGGGCAGAGAGACC. As protein: CASSYTSGGRET. The full CDR3 sequence reads CASSYTSGGRETQYF.

This clone was picked up many times. The CDR3 goes on 3 residues after the read ends, and that part is filled in from the germline J gene. This chain connects TRBV11-2 to TRBJ2-2; 8 bases are a match to TRBD1. Germline assignment: CDR1 SGHAT and CDR2 FQNNGV. The CDR3 covers 15 residues. The J segment lost 4 bases and the V segment lost 5 bases, leaving 6 bases of the junction unmatched. The CDR3 sequence: CASSVTGGVTGELFF. Partial CDR3 DNA: TGTGCCAGCAGCGTAACAGGGGGAGTCACCGGGGAG.

At least ten counts were recorded for this clone. The read stops 3 residues short of the end of the CDR3; the missing end is completed from the germline J gene. The genes are TRBV12-5 and TRBJ2-2; D is perhaps TRBD1 (6 bases). V was clipped by 4 bases and J by 1 base, with 10 bases between them. CDR1 and CDR2 (germline): LGHNT, FRNRAP. This CDR3 has 15 residues. Partial CDR3 DNA: TGTGCTAGTGGTTCGACGGACAGGAACACCGGGGAG. Encoded protein: CASGSTDRNTGE. The whole CDR3 region reads CASGSTDRNTGELFF.

This clone was detected many times. The CDR3 end falls 3 residues outside the read, so it is completed with the germline J gene. The chain joins TRBV7-2 to TRBJ2-1; D possibly corresponds to TRBD2 (6 bases). The CDR3 runs 14 residues. The germline CDR1 and CDR2 sequences are SGHTA and FQGNSA. Trimming left V 4 bases short and J 9 bases short, with 16 bases between. Partial CDR3 DNA: TGTGCCAGCAGCTCCTATGGACTCGGGGGTGAG. It encodes CASSSYGLGGE. In full, the CDR3 is CASSSYGLGGEQFF.

This clone was seen only a few times. The CDR3 goes on 3 residues after the read ends, and that part is filled in from the germline J gene. The rearrangement joins TRBV6-1 to TRBJ2-7; no definite D call. The CDR3 runs to 15 residues. The ends were cut back, 2 bases at V and 4 bases at J, with 15 bases in the middle. Germline CDR1 MNHNS, CDR2 SASEGT. The sequenced CDR3 bases are TGTGCCAGCAGTGAAAGCCTGGTCCCAAAGTACGAG. Its translation is CASSESLVPKYE. Given in full, the CDR3 is CASSESLVPKYEQYF.

This clone has just a few counts. The read stops 3 residues short of the end of the CDR3; the missing end is completed from the germline J gene. The chain has TRBV7-3 and TRBJ1-1; no definite D call. The germline gives CDR1 SGHTA, CDR2 FQGTGA. The CDR3 extends over 14 amino acids. Between the trimmed V and J ends, which lost 3 bases and 0 bases, there was a span of 8 bases. The CDR3 sequence: CASSFRTLNTEAFF. The part of the CDR3 DNA that was read is TGTGCCAGCAGCTTTCGAACATTGAACACTGAA.

This clone has just a few counts. The read terminates 3 residues ahead of where the CDR3 ends, so the germline J gene completes it. The chain couples TRBV5-1 to TRBJ2-1; D uncertain. V was trimmed by 0 bases and J by 6 bases, leaving 7 bases between them. Germline V gene lookup returns CDR1 SGHRS and CDR2 YFSETQ. The CDR3 runs to 13 residues. This chain's CDR3 is CASSLELVNEQFF. The CDR3 bases that were read are TGCGCCAGCAGCTTGGAACTTGTCAATGAG. Filled out from reference TRBV5-1 and TRBJ2-1, the complete variable domain reads KAGVTQTPRYLIKTRGQQVTLSCSPISGHRSVSWYQQTPGQGLQFLFEYFSETQRNKGNFPGRFSGRQFSNSRSEMNVSTLELGDSALYLCASSLELVNEQFFGPGTRLTVL.

This clone occurred many times. The DNA ends 3 residues before the CDR3 does, and the rest of the CDR3 is filled in from the germline J gene. The chain joins TRBV28 to TRBJ1-2; 7 bases agree with TRBD1. Germline values: CDR1 MDHEN, CDR2 SYDVKM. This CDR3 region has 15 residues. Trimming removed 5 bases from V and 4 bases from J; junction bases left unmatched: 10. The CDR3 region is CASSPQTTGFYGYTF. CDR3 DNA, as far as it was read: TGTGCCAGCAGTCCCCAAACGACAGGGTTCTATGGC.

This clone was counted many times. The read is 3 residues too short to cover the CDR3 end, so that end is filled in from the germline J gene. This sequence joins TRBV20-1 and TRBJ2-2, with TRBD2 identical over 10 bases. Per germline, CDR1 DFQATT and CDR2 SNEGSKA (reference sequence). V trimming: 0 bases; J trimming: 1 base; junction bases outside the gene matches: 5. The CDR3 is 17 residues long. The CDR3 bases that were read are TGCAGTGCTAGAGATATAGCGGGAGGAATGAACACCGGGGAG. This codes for CSARDIAGGMNTGE. The CDR3 in its entirety is CSARDIAGGMNTGELFF.

The table lists this clone with many counts. The read falls 3 residues short of the CDR3 end, and the missing part is taken from the germline J gene. The rearrangement joins TRBV19 to TRBJ2-2; D gene unclear. CDR3 length: 11 residues. The germline V gene encodes CDR1 LNHDA and CDR2 SQIVND (reference sequence). V shed 7 bases and J shed 3 bases, with 3 bases lying between them. CDR3 bases read: TGTGCCAGTACAGACACCGGGGAG. Translation: CASTDTGE. The CDR3 reads in full as CASTDTGELFF.

This clone occurred many times. The read comes to an end 3 residues before the CDR3 does, leaving the germline J gene to fill in the end. The chain links TRBV10-3 to TRBJ2-3; D possibly corresponds to TRBD1 (6 bases). The CDR3 has 18 amino acids. The V gene's germline CDR1 is ENHRY and CDR2 SYGVKD. Deletions cut 3 bases from V and 1 base from J, with 20 bases between. The CDR3 bases that were read are TGTGCCATCAGTGACTTTCGAAACAGGGAAATGGGCACAGATACG. This encodes CAISDFRNREMGTDT. In full, the CDR3 reads CAISDFRNREMGTDTQYF.

The table lists this clone with many counts. A single base separates this from a much larger clone, so it may be a read error. The read is 3 residues too short to cover the CDR3 end, so that end is filled in from the germline J gene. This sequence joins TRBV7-3 and TRBJ2-2; D possibly corresponds to TRBD1 (5 bases). This CDR3 comprises 14 residues. In germline, CDR1 is SGHTA, CDR2 FQGTGA. CDR3 DNA (partial): TGTGCCAGCAGCTCCGTCTCTGGGGCCAACGTG. Translated, it gives CASSSVSGANV. The whole CDR3 sequence is CASSSVSGANVLFF.

This clone was counted ten times or more. CDR3 DNA, as far as it was read: TGCGCCAGCAGCTTGTCGAGCGGGGGCTTCACAGATACG. This sequence encodes CASSLSSGGFTDT. The entire CDR3 is CASSLSSGGFTDTQYF. The V call is TRBV5-1, the J call TRBJ2-3, with 8 positions matching TRBD2. The CDR3 is cut off 3 residues early in the read; its end comes from the germline J gene. V was clipped by 1 base and J by 2 bases; unmatched bases: 6. From germline, CDR1 is SGHRS and CDR2 YFSETQ. This CDR3 has 16 amino acids.

This clone was detected ten times or more. Read sequence stops 3 residues before the CDR3 end, and the germline J gene provides the missing end. The gene calls are TRBV30 and TRBJ2-3; 8 bases agree with TRBD1. Germline V lookup: CDR1 GTSNPN, CDR2 SVGIG (reference sequence). The CDR3 runs 18 residues. J gave up 4 bases and V 2 bases, and 17 bases lay outside the gene matches. CDR3 protein: CAWSSPRMTGAIADTQYF. Incomplete CDR3 DNA: TGTGCCTGGAGTTCCCCCCGCATGACAGGGGCTATCGCAGATACG.